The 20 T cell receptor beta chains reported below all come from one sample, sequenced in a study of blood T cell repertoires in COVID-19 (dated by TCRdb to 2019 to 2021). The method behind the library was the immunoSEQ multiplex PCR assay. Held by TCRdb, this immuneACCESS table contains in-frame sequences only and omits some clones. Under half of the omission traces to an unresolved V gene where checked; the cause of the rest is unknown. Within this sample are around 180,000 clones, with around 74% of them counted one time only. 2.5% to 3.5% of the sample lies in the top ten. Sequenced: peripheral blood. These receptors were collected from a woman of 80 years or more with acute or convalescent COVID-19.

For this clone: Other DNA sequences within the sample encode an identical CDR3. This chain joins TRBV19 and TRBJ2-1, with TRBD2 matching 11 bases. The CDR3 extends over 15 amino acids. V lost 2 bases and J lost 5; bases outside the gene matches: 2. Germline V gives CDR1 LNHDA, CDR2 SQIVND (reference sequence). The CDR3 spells CASSIQLAGDNEQFF. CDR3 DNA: TGTGCCAGTAGTATACAACTAGCGGGAGACAATGAGCAGTTCTTC.

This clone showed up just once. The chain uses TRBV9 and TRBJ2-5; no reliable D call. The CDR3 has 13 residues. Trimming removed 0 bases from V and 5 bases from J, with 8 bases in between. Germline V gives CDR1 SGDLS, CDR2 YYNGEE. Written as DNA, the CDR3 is TGTGCCAGCAGCGTAGGAGTCGGGGAGACCCAGTACTTC. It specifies CASSVGVGETQYF.

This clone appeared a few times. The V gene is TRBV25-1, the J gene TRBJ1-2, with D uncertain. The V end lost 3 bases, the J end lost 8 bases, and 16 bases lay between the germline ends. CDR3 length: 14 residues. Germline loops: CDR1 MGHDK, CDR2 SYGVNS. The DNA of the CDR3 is TGTGCCAGCAGTGATTTCCCCCGGCGCGGAGGCTACACCTTC. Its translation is CASSDFPRRGGYTF.

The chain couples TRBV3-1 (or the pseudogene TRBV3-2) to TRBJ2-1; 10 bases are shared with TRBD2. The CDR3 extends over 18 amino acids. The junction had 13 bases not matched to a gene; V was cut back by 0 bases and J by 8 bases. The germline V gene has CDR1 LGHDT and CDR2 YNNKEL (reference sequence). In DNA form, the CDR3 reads TGTGCCAGCAGCCAAGAATTCGGGCTAGCGGGAGTCTCCGATGAGCAGTTCTTC. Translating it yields CASSQEFGLAGVSDEQFF.

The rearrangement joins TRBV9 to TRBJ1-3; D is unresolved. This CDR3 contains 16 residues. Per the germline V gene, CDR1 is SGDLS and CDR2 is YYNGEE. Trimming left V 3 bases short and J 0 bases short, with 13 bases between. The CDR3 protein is CASSERTAASGNTIYF. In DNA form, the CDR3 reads TGTGCCAGCAGCGAGCGGACCGCGGCCTCTGGAAACACCATATATTTT.

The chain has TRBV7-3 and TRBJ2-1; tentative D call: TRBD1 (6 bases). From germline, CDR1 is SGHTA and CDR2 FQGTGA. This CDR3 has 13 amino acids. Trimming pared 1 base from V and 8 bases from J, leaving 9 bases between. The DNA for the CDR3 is TGTGCCAGCAGCTTAATTGGGGGCGATGAGCAGTTCTTC. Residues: CASSLIGGDEQFF.

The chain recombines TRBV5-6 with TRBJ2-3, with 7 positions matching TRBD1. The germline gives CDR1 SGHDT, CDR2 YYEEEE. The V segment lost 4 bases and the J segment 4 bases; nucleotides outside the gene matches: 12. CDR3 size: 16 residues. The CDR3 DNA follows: TGTGCCAGCAGCGGAACCGGGACAGTGACTTCAGATACGCAGTATTTT. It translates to CASSGTGTVTSDTQYF.

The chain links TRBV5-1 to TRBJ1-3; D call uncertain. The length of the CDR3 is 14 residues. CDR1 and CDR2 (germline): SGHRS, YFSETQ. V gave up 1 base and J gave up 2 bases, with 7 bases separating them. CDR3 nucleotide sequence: TGCGCCAGCAGCTTGTCAGCGACTGGAAACACCATATATTTT. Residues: CASSLSATGNTIYF.

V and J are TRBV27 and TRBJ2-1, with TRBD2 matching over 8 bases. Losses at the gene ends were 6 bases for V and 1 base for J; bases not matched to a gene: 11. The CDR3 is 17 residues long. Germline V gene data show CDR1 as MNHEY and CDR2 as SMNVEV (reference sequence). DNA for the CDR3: TGTGCCAGCAGCCCTACTAGCGGCCTCCGGTCCTACAATGAGCAGTTCTTC. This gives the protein CASSPTSGLRSYNEQFF.

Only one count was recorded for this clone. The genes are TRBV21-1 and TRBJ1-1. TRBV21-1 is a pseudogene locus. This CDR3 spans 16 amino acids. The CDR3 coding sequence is TGTGCCAGCAGACTTACCCCCCCCGGGGGGGGCACTGAAGCTTTCTTT. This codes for CASRLTPPGGGTEAFF.

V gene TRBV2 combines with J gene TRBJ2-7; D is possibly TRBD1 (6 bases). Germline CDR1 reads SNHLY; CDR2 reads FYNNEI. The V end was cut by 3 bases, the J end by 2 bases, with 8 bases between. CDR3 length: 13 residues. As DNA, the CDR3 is TGTGCCAGCAGTGAGGACAGTACCTACGAGCAGTACTTC. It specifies CASSEDSTYEQYF.

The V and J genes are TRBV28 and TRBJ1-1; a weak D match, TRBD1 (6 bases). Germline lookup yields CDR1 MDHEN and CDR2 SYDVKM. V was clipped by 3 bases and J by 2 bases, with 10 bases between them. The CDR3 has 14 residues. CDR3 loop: CASSLGQINTEAFF. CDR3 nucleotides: TGTGCCAGCAGTTTGGGACAAATAAACACTGAAGCTTTCTTT. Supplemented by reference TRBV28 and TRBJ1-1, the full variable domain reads DVKVTQSSRYLVKRTGEKVFLECVQDMDHENMFWYRQDPGLGLRLIYFSYDVKMKEKGDIPEGYSVSREKKERFSLILESASTNQTSMYLCASSLGQINTEAFFGQGTRLTVV.

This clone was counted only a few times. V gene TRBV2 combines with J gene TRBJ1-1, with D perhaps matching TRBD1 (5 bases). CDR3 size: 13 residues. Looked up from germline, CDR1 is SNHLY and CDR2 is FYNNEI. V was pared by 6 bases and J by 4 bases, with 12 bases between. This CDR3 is CASSQGQLTEAFF. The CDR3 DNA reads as TGTGCCAGCAGCCAGGGCCAGCTCACTGAAGCTTTCTTT.

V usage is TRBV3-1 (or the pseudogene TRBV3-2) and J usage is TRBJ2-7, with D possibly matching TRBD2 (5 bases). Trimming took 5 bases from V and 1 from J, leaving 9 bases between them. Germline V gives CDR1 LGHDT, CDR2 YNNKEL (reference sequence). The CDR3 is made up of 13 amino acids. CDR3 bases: TGTGCCAGCAGCACCCGGACTTCCTACGAGCAGTACTTC. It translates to CASSTRTSYEQYF.

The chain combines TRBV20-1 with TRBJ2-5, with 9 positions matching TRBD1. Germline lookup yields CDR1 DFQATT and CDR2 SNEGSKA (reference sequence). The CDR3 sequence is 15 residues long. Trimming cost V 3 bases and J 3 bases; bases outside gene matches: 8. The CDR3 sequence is CSASLAGDREETQYF. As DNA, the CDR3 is TGCAGTGCTAGTTTAGCCGGGGACAGGGAAGAGACCCAGTACTTC.

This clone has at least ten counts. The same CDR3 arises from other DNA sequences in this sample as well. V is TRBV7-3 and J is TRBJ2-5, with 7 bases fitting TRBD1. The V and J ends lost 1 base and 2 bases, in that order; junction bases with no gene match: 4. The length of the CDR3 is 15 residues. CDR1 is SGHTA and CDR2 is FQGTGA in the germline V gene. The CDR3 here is CASSLMGQPQETQYF. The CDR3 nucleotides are TGTGCCAGCAGCTTAATGGGACAGCCTCAAGAGACCCAGTACTTC.

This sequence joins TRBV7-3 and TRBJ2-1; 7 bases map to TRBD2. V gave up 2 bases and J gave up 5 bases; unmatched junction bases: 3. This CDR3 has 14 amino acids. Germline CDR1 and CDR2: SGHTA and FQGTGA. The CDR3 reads CASSLRGDNNEQFF. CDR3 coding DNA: TGTGCCAGCAGCTTACGGGGGGATAACAATGAGCAGTTCTTC.

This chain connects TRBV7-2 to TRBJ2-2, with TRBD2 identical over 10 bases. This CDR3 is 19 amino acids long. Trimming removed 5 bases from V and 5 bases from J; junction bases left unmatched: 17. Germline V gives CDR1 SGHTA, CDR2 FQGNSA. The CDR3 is CASSLRASGSRLLTGELFF. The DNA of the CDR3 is TGTGCCAGCAGCCTAAGGGCTAGCGGGAGCAGGTTGTTGACCGGGGAGCTGTTTTTT.

Here the CDR3 reads CATSDLTGSYNEQFF. The CDR3 DNA reads TGTGCCACCAGTGATTTGACCGGGTCCTACAATGAGCAGTTCTTC. The J gene is TRBJ2-1, the V gene TRBV24-1; unclear D gene. Germline CDR1 and CDR2: KGHDR and SFDVKD. V lost 0 bases and J lost 1, with 6 bases in between. The CDR3 covers 15 residues.

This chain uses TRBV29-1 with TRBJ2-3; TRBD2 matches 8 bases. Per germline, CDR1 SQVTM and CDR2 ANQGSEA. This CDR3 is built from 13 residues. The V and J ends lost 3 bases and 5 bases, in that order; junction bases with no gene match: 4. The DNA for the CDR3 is TGCAGCGTTGACGGCGGGGGGAGAGATACGCAGTATTTT. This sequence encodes CSVDGGGRDTQYF.